Shown below are 31 T cell receptor beta chains from a single sample sequenced in a study of blood T cells in healthy people across ages. Then a second PCR, running roughly 7 to 11 cycles, was carried out with a sample-barcoded 5' primer and a J-beta primer mix. TCRdb reanalysed the 5' RACE reads using MiXCR and keeps one entry per CDR3 protein. The sample holds roughly 830,000 distinct CDR3 sequences, 60% to 80% seen once. The material sequenced was blood. All receptors derive from a man aged 25-40 years in good health.

This clonotype has only a few counts. The chain recombines TRBV21-1 with TRBJ2-5; the table's TRBD2 call for D was not verified on the DNA. TRBV21-1 counts as a pseudogene. The CDR3 is made up of 12 amino acids. CDR3 sequence: CATEGAPRMQYF. CDR3 DNA: TGTGCCACCGAAGGGGCCCCTCGTATGCAGTACTTC.

V usage is TRBV6-2 or TRBV6-3 and J usage is TRBJ2-5, with D tentatively TRBD1 (6 bases). Germline V gene lookup returns CDR1 MNHEY and CDR2 SVGEGT. Trimming left V 0 bases short and J 6 bases short, with 8 bases between. The CDR3 consists of 13 residues. The CDR3 nucleotides are TGTGCCAGCAGTTACTCGGACAGAAAGACCCAGTACTTC. It is translated as CASSYSDRKTQYF.

The chain links TRBV10-2 to TRBJ1-1, with 7 positions matching TRBD1. Trimming removed 6 bases from V and 4 bases from J; junction bases left unmatched: 11. This CDR3 has 15 amino acids. In germline, CDR1 is WSHSY, CDR2 SAAADI. The CDR3 nucleotides are TGCGCCAGCAGGACAGGGCTCCTAGCGAGCACTGAAGCTTTCTTT. Protein sequence: CASRTGLLASTEAFF.

The CDR3 reads CASSYTGGPTDTQYF. Written as DNA, the CDR3 is TGTGCCAGCAGTTACACGGGGGGGCCAACAGATACGCAGTATTTT. The chain couples TRBV6-6 to TRBJ2-3; 8 nucleotides match TRBD2. This CDR3 comprises 15 residues. The V segment lost 2 bases and the J segment 3 bases; nucleotides outside the gene matches: 4. The V gene's germline CDR1 is MNHNY and CDR2 SVGAGI (reference sequence).

With respect to this clonotype: Since no conserved phenylalanine or tryptophan closes the CDR3, a read error is the likely cause. The chain has TRBV12-3 or TRBV12-4 and TRBJ2-4; D is uncertain. The CDR3 extends over 13 amino acids. Trimming removed 1 base at V and 8 bases at J, with 9 bases between. The CDR3 DNA sequence: TGTGCCAGCAGTTTAGGCAGTGAGGACATTCAGTACTTA. Amino acids: CASSLGSEDIQYL.

The chain recombines TRBV6-5 with TRBJ1-6, with a weak D call TRBD1 (6 bases). V was cut by 2 bases and J by 5 bases, with 13 bases left in between. Germline V gene sequence: CDR1 MNHEY, CDR2 SVGAGI. The CDR3 contains 16 residues. The CDR3 reads CASSYMAGHDNSPLHF. The CDR3 region has the DNA TGTGCCAGCAGTTACATGGCGGGACATGATAATTCACCCCTCCACTTT.

This clonotype was seen a handful of times. This chain joins TRBV29-1 and TRBJ2-6; D unclear. Germline loops: CDR1 SQVTM, CDR2 ANQGSEA. Trimming shortened V by 3 bases and J by 0 bases, and 3 bases separated the two germline ends. CDR3 length: 13 amino acids. The CDR3 is CSVEVSGANVLTF. The CDR3 DNA is TGCAGCGTTGAGGTCTCTGGGGCCAACGTCCTGACTTTC.

The V and J genes are TRBV4-1 and TRBJ1-1; TRBD1 is a possible D gene (5 bases). V lost 4 bases to trimming and J lost 6 bases, with 18 bases between them. This CDR3 has 15 amino acids. Germline V CDR1 and CDR2: MGHRA, YSYEKL. The CDR3 nucleotides read TGCGCCAGCAGCCTTGGGGCAGGGTTGAAGGCTGAAGCTTTCTTT. Translating gives CASSLGAGLKAEAFF.

The V call is TRBV4-3, the J call TRBJ2-1; no firm D call. V lost 0 bases, J lost 8 bases, and 8 bases lay in between. Looked up from germline, CDR1 is LGHNA and CDR2 is YSLEER. The CDR3 extends over 13 amino acids. The CDR3 nucleotides read TGCGCCAGCAGCCAAGAACCAGTGTATGAGCAGTTCTTC. Protein product: CASSQEPVYEQFF.

DNA of the CDR3: TGCGCCAGCAGCACCGCCGGGACAGGCCTCGAAGCTTTCTTT. Protein product: CASSTAGTGLEAFF. The V and J genes are TRBV5-1 and TRBJ1-1; 8 bases match TRBD1. This CDR3 is 14 amino acids long. The V gene's germline CDR1 is SGHRS and CDR2 YFSETQ. V was clipped by 4 bases and J by 8 bases; unmatched bases: 10.

This clonotype came up a few times. This chain links TRBV13 with TRBJ2-3; perhaps D is TRBD1 or TRBD2 (6 bases each). CDR1 is PRHDT and CDR2 is FYEKMQ in the germline V gene (reference sequence). V lost 0 bases and J 2 bases, leaving 12 bases between the germline ends. CDR3 size: 16 residues. The chain's CDR3 is CASSLGSGAFTDTQYF. As DNA, the CDR3 is TGTGCCAGCAGCTTAGGATCGGGGGCTTTCACAGATACGCAGTATTTT.

The rearrangement uses TRBV20-1 and TRBJ1-1; tentatively, D is TRBD1 (6 bases). CDR3 length: 15 residues. The V and J ends lost 6 bases and 0 bases respectively, with 17 bases between them. Germline V lookup: CDR1 DFQATT, CDR2 SNEGSKA (reference sequence). CDR3 coding DNA: TGCAGTGCCCGAGTATTCGGACAGATGAACACTGAAGCTTTCTTT. Residues: CSARVFGQMNTEAFF.

This chain links TRBV12-3 or TRBV12-4 with TRBJ2-5; 8 bases are shared with TRBD1. The DNA end is a closer match to TRBJ2-7, so the J assignment may be wrong. The CDR3 spans 15 residues. CDR3 loop: CASSLATGAMNEQYF. Here the CDR3 DNA reads TGTGCCAGCAGCCTCGCGACAGGGGCAATGAACGAGCAGTACTTC.

This clonotype was seen more than once but under ten times. The V call is TRBV20-1, the J call TRBJ2-7, with D uncertain. The CDR3 is 12 amino acids. Germline lookup yields CDR1 DFQATT and CDR2 SNEGSKA (reference sequence). Trimming took 0 bases from V and 7 from J, leaving 10 bases between them. DNA of the CDR3: TGCAGTGCTAGAGATCTGGCTCAGGAGCAGTACTTC. Translated: CSARDLAQEQYF.

This chain joins TRBV2 and TRBJ2-3, with D tentatively TRBD1 (6 bases). Between the trimmed V and J ends, which lost 6 bases and 1 base, there was a span of 17 bases. CDR3 size: 16 residues. Germline V gene data show CDR1 as SNHLY and CDR2 as FYNNEI. The CDR3 DNA reads TGTGCCAGCAGGGCAGGGGTAGGCGCAGGCACAGATACGCAGTATTTT. This gives the protein CASRAGVGAGTDTQYF.

The CDR3 DNA is TGTGCCAGCAGCCCATATTACAGATCCTCGTCGGATTCACCCCTCCACTTT. Its translation: CASSPYYRSSSDSPLHF. This chain uses TRBV3-1 with TRBJ1-6; no definite D call. V shed 4 bases and J shed 8 bases, with 21 bases lying between them. Germline V lookup: CDR1 LGHDT, CDR2 YNNKEL (reference sequence). The CDR3 runs to 17 residues.

Here the CDR3 reads CASSSKGQGEGYTF. CDR3 sequence (DNA): TGTGCCAGCTCATCAAAGGGACAGGGTGAAGGCTACACCTTC. The V gene is TRBV18, the J gene TRBJ1-2; 9 nucleotides align to TRBD1. Germline V lookup: CDR1 KGHSH, CDR2 LQKENI. The CDR3 has 14 amino acids. V lost 5 bases, J lost 8 bases, and 9 bases stayed unmatched.

A single count supports this clonotype. The junction shows a germline mismatch at one end, possibly a read error. This sequence joins TRBV5-5 and TRBJ2-7, with D unclear. The DNA end is more similar to TRBJ2-5, so the J call may be wrong. CDR3 size: 11 residues. CDR1 is SGHKS, CDR2 YYEKEE, per germline (reference sequence). The CDR3 loop reads CAGSLSETQYF. The CDR3 region has the DNA TGTGCCGGCAGCTTAAGTGAGACCCAGTACTTC.

This clonotype was counted once. This chain connects TRBV6-5 to TRBJ1-5; maybe TRBD1 (6 bases). Germline V gene sequence: CDR1 MNHEY, CDR2 SVGAGI. This CDR3 has 19 residues. V dropped 2 bases and J dropped 0 bases, with 20 bases sitting between them. Here the CDR3 reads CASSYQQGPIRYSNQPQHF. In DNA form, the CDR3 reads TGTGCCAGCAGTTACCAACAGGGCCCCATTCGCTATAGCAATCAGCCCCAGCATTTT.

As regards this clonotype: One end of the junction does not line up with germline, which may come from a read error. The rearrangement links TRBV4-3 to TRBJ2-1; D is perhaps TRBD2 (6 bases). CDR3 length equals 15 residues. Germline lookup yields CDR1 LGHNA and CDR2 YSLEER. CDR3 DNA: TGCGCCAGCAGCCTGGGGGGTAACTACTACAAGGAGCAGTTCTTC. The encoded protein is CASSLGGNYYKEQFF.

The V call is TRBV4-3, the J call TRBJ1-1, with D perhaps TRBD1 (5 bases). Germline V gene data show CDR1 as LGHNA and CDR2 as YSLEER. Trimming removed 5 bases at V and 0 bases at J, with 10 bases between. The length of the CDR3 is 14 residues. CDR3 region: CASSGDRLNTEAFF. The CDR3 DNA sequence: TGCGCCAGCAGCGGAGACAGATTGAACACTGAAGCTTTCTTT.

This clonotype was seen once. The chain couples TRBV2 to TRBJ1-2; TRBD1 aligns across 9 bases. This CDR3 contains 17 residues. J gave up 4 bases and V 0 bases, and 9 bases lay outside the gene matches. Germline V gene lookup returns CDR1 SNHLY and CDR2 FYNNEI. CDR3 region: CASSEAKPGQGRYGYTF. The CDR3 DNA reads TGTGCCAGCAGTGAAGCGAAACCGGGACAGGGCCGCTATGGCTACACCTTC.

CDR3 nucleotide sequence: TGTGCCATCAGCGGGACTAGCGGGGGGATCAAAGAGACCCAGTACTTC. Its translation: CAISGTSGGIKETQYF. The rearrangement links TRBV10-3 to TRBJ2-5; TRBD2 matches 15 bases. The CDR3 covers 16 residues. Germline CDR1 reads ENHRY; CDR2 reads SYGVKD. J lost 3 bases, V lost 6 bases, and 5 bases had no gene match.

The rearrangement joins TRBV10-3 to TRBJ2-6; D tentatively reads TRBD1 or TRBD2 (6 bases each). CDR3 length equals 18 residues. Germline lookup yields CDR1 ENHRY and CDR2 SYGVKD. Trimming stripped 0 bases from V and 0 bases from J, with 12 bases between. This CDR3 reads CAISESPGASSGANVLTF. CDR3 coding DNA: TGTGCCATCAGTGAGTCGCCGGGGGCTAGCTCTGGGGCCAACGTCCTGACTTTC.

This chain links TRBV20-1 with TRBJ2-1; D tentatively fits TRBD1 or TRBD2 (5 bases each). Per germline, CDR1 DFQATT and CDR2 SNEGSKA (reference sequence). This CDR3 contains 17 residues. Trimming removed 0 bases from V and 0 bases from J, with 15 bases in between. The DNA for the CDR3 is TGCAGTGCTAGAGATCCGGTGGCAGGGAGCTCCTACAATGAGCAGTTCTTC. It encodes CSARDPVAGSSYNEQFF.

This clonotype was counted only a few times. The rearrangement joins TRBV9 to TRBJ2-5; D is undetermined. Germline V gives CDR1 SGDLS, CDR2 YYNGEE. V was trimmed by 0 bases and J by 9 bases, leaving 12 bases between them. CDR3 length: 13 residues. The CDR3 protein is CASSVEVGRPQYF. CDR3 in DNA: TGTGCCAGCAGCGTAGAGGTCGGGCGGCCCCAGTACTTC.

V and J are TRBV6-2 or TRBV6-3 and TRBJ1-6, with D hard to call. Trimming left V 6 bases short and J 7 bases short, with 13 bases between. There are 14 residues in the CDR3. The V gene's germline CDR1 is MNHEY and CDR2 SVGEGT. CDR3 nucleotides: TGTGCCAGCAGGATGACCGGGATGAATTCACCCCTCCACTTT. Translation: CASRMTGMNSPLHF.

The V gene is TRBV20-1, the J gene TRBJ2-1, with no clear D. The ends were cut back, 0 bases at V and 10 bases at J, with 10 bases in the middle. Germline CDR1 is DFQATT and CDR2 is SNEGSKA (reference sequence). The CDR3 is 12 amino acids. The CDR3 bases are TGCAGTGCTAGAGAAGGAGAGCGAGAGCAGTTCTTC. Translating it yields CSAREGEREQFF.

The chain has TRBV12-3 or TRBV12-4 and TRBJ1-2; 12 bases fit TRBD1. The trim removed 5 bases at V and 1 base at J, leaving 11 bases unmatched. CDR3 length: 18 residues. The DNA of the CDR3 is TGTGCCAGCAGTCCAAGGGGGGGACAGGGGGCTTATAACTATGGCTACACCTTC. Residues: CASSPRGGQGAYNYGYTF.

The V call is TRBV5-1, the J call TRBJ1-1; a possible D gene is TRBD1 (6 bases). The germline CDR1 and CDR2 sequences are SGHRS and YFSETQ. Deletions cut 5 bases from V and 4 bases from J, with 12 bases between. This CDR3 is built from 13 residues. This CDR3 reads CASRRGVSTEAFF. The CDR3 bases are TGCGCCAGCAGGAGGGGGGTAAGCACTGAAGCTTTCTTT.

J is TRBJ2-1 and V is TRBV4-2, with D perhaps matching TRBD1 or TRBD2 (7 bases each). With 0 bases removed from V and 10 bases from J, the gap between germline ends came to 19 bases. The germline gives CDR1 LGHNA, CDR2 YNFKEQ. The CDR3 runs to 16 residues. CDR3 sequence (DNA): TGTGCCAGCAGCCAAGATCAGCGGGACAGACTTTTAGAGCAGTTCTTC. As protein: CASSQDQRDRLLEQFF.